Each of the 6 T cell receptor beta chains below was sequenced from the same sample in a study of a mutant IDH1 vaccine in newly diagnosed glioma. TCRdb keeps only in-frame clones here, not all; method: immunoSEQ multiplex PCR. Altogether over 25,000 clones are present, over 75% being singletons, with the ten largest covering less than 3%. The antigens for these receptors are not known. Time point described: week 23, last vaccination. Every single dose of the vaccine, 300 ug of mutant IDH1 20-mer peptide, came with topical imiquimod. Source: PBMCs, taken from a glioma patient whose treatment included an IDH1 peptide vaccine. Receptor source: a man aged 40-50 years with glioma.

This clone occurred once. This chain connects TRBV6-5 to TRBJ2-7; TRBD1 or TRBD2 may be the D gene (5 bases each). Germline V gene lookup returns CDR1 MNHEY and CDR2 SVGAGI. The CDR3 runs 12 residues. Trimming took off 5 bases at V and 5 bases at J, with 10 bases between the two ends. CDR3 sequence: CASSRGPDEQYF. In DNA, the CDR3 is TGTGCCAGCAGTCGGGGCCCGGACGAGCAGTACTTC.

The V call is TRBV6-5, the J call TRBJ1-6; no definite D call. Germline V gene sequence: CDR1 MNHEY, CDR2 SVGAGI. V shed 6 bases and J shed 7 bases, with 7 bases lying between them. CDR3 length: 12 residues. The CDR3 spells CASRLGNSPLHF. The CDR3 DNA sequence: TGTGCCAGCAGACTGGGAAATTCACCCCTCCACTTT.

The rearrangement links TRBV18 to TRBJ1-6, with a tentative D call TRBD1 (5 bases). Per germline, CDR1 KGHSH and CDR2 LQKENI. The CDR3 runs 16 residues. Trimming removed 6 bases at V and 5 bases at J, with 17 bases between. CDR3 sequence: CASSRALAGNNSPLHF. The CDR3 DNA is TGTGCCAGCTCCCGCGCCCTGGCAGGGAATAATTCACCCCTCCACTTT. The full variable domain, completed using reference TRBV18 and TRBJ1-6, is NAGVMQNPRHLVRRRGQEARLRCSPMKGHSHVYWYRQLPEEGLKFMVYLQKENIIDESGMPKERFSAEFPKEGPSILRIQQVVRGDSAAYFCASSRALAGNNSPLHFGNGTRLTVT.

The gene calls are TRBV29-1 and TRBJ2-3; D is unclear. CDR3 length equals 13 residues. Germline V gives CDR1 SQVTM, CDR2 ANQGSEA. Trimming shortened V by 4 bases and J by 0 bases, and 8 bases separated the two germline ends. CDR3 amino acids: CSVGTPSTDTQYF. The CDR3 bases are TGCAGCGTTGGTACCCCTAGCACAGATACGCAGTATTTT.

The CDR3 bases are TGTGCCAGCAGTGAAGCACGTCTCGGTTGGAGCAATCAGCCCCAGCATTTT. Residues: CASSEARLGWSNQPQHF. This chain links TRBV6-1 with TRBJ1-5; no firm D call. V was pared by 0 bases and J by 1 base, with 13 bases between. This CDR3 region has 17 residues. CDR1 is MNHNS, CDR2 SASEGT, per germline.

This chain connects TRBV30 to TRBJ1-5, with a weak D call TRBD1 (5 bases). The CDR3 runs to 13 residues. Trimming took off 7 bases at V and 3 bases at J, with 13 bases between the two ends. Germline V gene lookup returns CDR1 GTSNPN and CDR2 SVGIG (reference sequence). CDR3: CASGQGANQPQHF. The CDR3 region has the DNA TGTGCCTCGGGCCAAGGGGCCAATCAGCCCCAGCATTTT.